Listed here is a single T cell receptor beta chain. RNA in amounts of about 0.5 to 1 ug was reverse transcribed with random hexamers. Amplification of TCR beta CDR3 across 54 Vbeta and 13 Jbeta was performed with immunoSEQ multiplex PCR. TCRdb independently ran MiXCR on the immunoSEQ multiplex PCR reads; one entry per CDR3 protein. The sample includes about 150,000 distinct CDR3 sequences, 95% to 96% seen only once; the top ten take over 0.12%. The data are from a study of CD8 T cells in Susac syndrome. Sequencing of TCR beta drew on CD8+ and CD4+ T cells from blood. It was negative isolation that provided the CD8+ and CD4+ T cells, whereas TEMRA cells were enriched by FACS. Sequencing was done on a sample of CD8+ T cells from PBMCs. The sequence derives from a human donor with multiple sclerosis.

CDR3 loop: CASSESEGLNTEAFF. In nucleotides, the CDR3 is TGTGCCAGCAGTGAATCCGAGGGTTTGAACACTGAAGCTTTCTTT. The V and J genes are TRBV25-1 and TRBJ1-1; no clear D gene. There are 15 residues in the CDR3. The germline V gene encodes CDR1 MGHDK and CDR2 SYGVNS. The V gene lost 1 base and the J gene lost 0 bases, with 9 bases spanning the gap.